This T cell receptor beta chain was profiled in a study of blood T cell repertoires in COVID-19. Cohorts were assigned according to the clinical history that participants reported. No more than 2 weeks before study entry, exposed participants had met a case of COVID-19. The V end lost 0 bases, the J end lost 4 bases, and 14 bases lay between the germline ends. The CDR3 loop spans 16 amino acids. Germline V gene data show CDR1 as LNHDA and CDR2 as SQIVND (reference sequence). Repertoires were generated with immunoSEQ multiplex PCR, while TCRdb's copy carries only in-frame clones and drops some. The sample has roughly 260,000 clones; 83% are singletons.

V gene TRBV19 combines with J gene TRBJ2-3, with D tentatively TRBD2 (7 bases). The source material was PBMCs or T cells enriched from blood (not recorded which). This sequence was found in a woman aged 40-49 years who had been exposed to COVID-19. CDR3 bases: TGTGCCAGTAGTATAGAGGGGGGGGGCCGACCAGATACGCAGTATTTT. It yields the protein CASSIEGGGRPDTQYF.